The 26 T cell receptor beta chains below all came from one sample that was sequenced in a study of shared clonotypes between healthy human individuals. TCRdb's copy holds only in-frame clones and misses some; the assay was immunoSEQ multiplex PCR. The profile shows a few million clones, 93% of them singletons. Sequencing used naive CD4+ T cells from PBMCs. The sample's subset: CD45RA+ positively selected. The receptors here all came from a man aged 18-30 years in good health. Some clones in this sample may be carry-over from other donors' samples.

The gene calls are TRBV27 and TRBJ1-2; TRBD1 agrees at 8 bases. There are 14 residues in the CDR3. The V segment lost 4 bases and the J segment 2 bases; nucleotides outside the gene matches: 3. The V gene's germline CDR1 is MNHEY and CDR2 SMNVEV (reference sequence). The CDR3 DNA is TGTGCCAGCAGTTATAGGGACAGGAACTATGGCTACACCTTC. Residues: CASSYRDRNYGYTF.

The CDR3 loop reads CASSQDRVPGYTF. In DNA form, the CDR3 reads TGCGCCAGCAGCCAAGACAGGGTCCCGGGCTACACCTTC. The rearrangement links TRBV4-1 to TRBJ1-2; the D gene is possibly TRBD1 (5 bases). The germline V gene encodes CDR1 MGHRA and CDR2 YSYEKL. Trimming left V 0 bases short and J 8 bases short, with 10 bases between. The CDR3 consists of 13 residues.

Remarks on this clone: This sample includes further DNA sequences coding for the same CDR3. CDR3 bases: TGTGCCAGCAGTGGGGGGACAGGTTATGGCTACACCTTC. Encoded protein: CASSGGTGYGYTF. The rearrangement links TRBV6-1 to TRBJ1-2, with TRBD1 identical over 8 bases. Germline CDR1 and CDR2: MNHNS and SASEGT. The CDR3 runs to 13 residues. V shed 4 bases and J 5 bases; nucleotides not matched to a gene: 3.

This chain joins TRBV30 and TRBJ2-5; 7 nucleotides agree with TRBD2. The germline gives CDR1 GTSNPN, CDR2 SVGIG (reference sequence). The CDR3 covers 13 residues. V lost 0 bases, J lost 3 bases, and 1 base stayed unmatched. This CDR3 is CAWSVGRKETQYF. DNA of the CDR3: TGTGCCTGGAGTGTCGGGAGGAAAGAGACCCAGTACTTC.

The gene calls are TRBV5-1 and TRBJ2-1, with 10 positions matching TRBD2. V was clipped by 4 bases and J by 3 bases; unmatched bases: 7. This CDR3 comprises 16 residues. CDR1 SGHRS and CDR2 YFSETQ come from the germline V gene. In DNA form, the CDR3 reads TGCGCCAGCAGCACCCGCGCTAGCGGGAGCTACAATGAGCAGTTCTTC. Its protein product is CASSTRASGSYNEQFF.

J is TRBJ1-1 and V is TRBV7-3, with D perhaps matching TRBD1 (6 bases). This CDR3 spans 12 amino acids. V gave up 5 bases and J gave up 6 bases, with 10 bases separating them. Germline assignment: CDR1 SGHTA and CDR2 FQGTGA. CDR3 in DNA: TGTGCCAGCAGCCCCGGGGGGCCTGAAGCTTTCTTT. Protein: CASSPGGPEAFF. The full variable domain, completed using reference TRBV7-3 and TRBJ1-1, is GAGVSQTPSNKVTEKGKYVELRCDPISGHTALYWYRQSLGQGPEFLIYFQGTGAADDSGLPNDRFFAVRPEGSVSTLKIQRTERGDSAVYLCASSPGGPEAFFGQGTRLTVV.

The chain couples TRBV28 to TRBJ1-1; D is unresolved. Between the trimmed V and J ends, which lost 8 bases and 1 base, there was a span of 20 bases. The germline V gene encodes CDR1 MDHEN and CDR2 SYDVKM. The CDR3 sequence is 16 residues long. This CDR3 is CASWSGGSSANTEAFF. In nucleotides, the CDR3 is TGTGCCAGCTGGTCGGGCGGTAGCAGCGCGAACACTGAAGCTTTCTTT.

The rearrangement links TRBV5-1 to TRBJ2-1; a weak D match, TRBD2 (6 bases). The germline gives CDR1 SGHRS, CDR2 YFSETQ. Trimming took 4 bases from V and 10 from J, leaving 21 bases between them. The CDR3 runs 15 residues. CDR3 region: CASSTPGLGTVEQFF. As DNA, the CDR3 is TGCGCCAGCAGCACACCGGGACTGGGTACCGTGGAGCAGTTCTTC.

The chain links TRBV4-2 to TRBJ1-5; the D gene is possibly TRBD1 (6 bases). V dropped 0 bases and J dropped 0 bases, with 15 bases sitting between them. CDR1 is LGHNA, CDR2 YNFKEQ, per germline. This CDR3 spans 18 amino acids. The CDR3 bases are TGTGCCAGCAGCCAAGAAGGTGGGGGGACACCTAGCAATCAGCCCCAGCATTTT. It translates to CASSQEGGGTPSNQPQHF.

A word on this clone: The sample carries other DNA sequences with the same CDR3. V is TRBV7-9 and J is TRBJ1-1; 8 bases are a match to TRBD1. V lost 5 bases to trimming and J lost 0 bases; unmatched junction nucleotides: 5. There are 15 residues in the CDR3. Germline values: CDR1 SEHNR, CDR2 FQNEAQ (reference sequence). The CDR3 DNA follows: TGTGCCAGCAGCCCGCGACAGGGGTTGAACACTGAAGCTTTCTTT. This translates into CASSPRQGLNTEAFF.

V usage is TRBV19 and J usage is TRBJ2-7; 11 bases match TRBD2. The ends lost 3 bases at V and 4 bases at J; junction bases unmatched: 5. This CDR3 contains 15 residues. Germline CDR1 and CDR2: LNHDA and SQIVND (reference sequence). The CDR3 spells CASSITSGSPYEQYF. The CDR3 nucleotides are TGTGCCAGTAGTATCACTAGCGGGAGTCCGTACGAGCAGTACTTC.

The V call is TRBV19, the J call TRBJ2-7; perhaps TRBD1 as D (6 bases). V was shortened by 1 base and J by 5 bases, with 15 bases between the two germline ends. The CDR3 is made up of 15 amino acids. Germline V gene lookup returns CDR1 LNHDA and CDR2 SQIVND (reference sequence). CDR3 protein: CASSIAPKGTHEQYF. Written as DNA, the CDR3 is TGTGCCAGTAGTATAGCACCCAAGGGGACACACGAGCAGTACTTC.

J is TRBJ2-5 and V is TRBV18; no clear D. The CDR3 loop spans 14 amino acids. Germline assignment: CDR1 KGHSH and CDR2 LQKENI. With 0 bases removed from V and 2 bases from J, the gap between germline ends came to 7 bases. The DNA for the CDR3 is TGTGCCAGCTCACCACCGTGGGCGCAAGAGACCCAGTACTTC. As protein: CASSPPWAQETQYF. Full variable domain (remainder filled in from reference TRBV18 and TRBJ2-5): NAGVMQNPRHLVRRRGQEARLRCSPMKGHSHVYWYRQLPEEGLKFMVYLQKENIIDESGMPKERFSAEFPKEGPSILRIQQVVRGDSAAYFCASSPPWAQETQYFGPGTRLLVL.

Note on this clone: The sample carries other DNA sequences with the same CDR3. The chain uses TRBV5-1 and TRBJ2-7; 10 nucleotides line up with TRBD1. The CDR3 contains 14 residues. The V and J ends lost 2 bases and 3 bases, in that order; junction bases with no gene match: 2. Germline V gene sequence: CDR1 SGHRS, CDR2 YFSETQ. The chain's CDR3 is CASSLGQGGYEQYF. In DNA form, the CDR3 reads TGCGCCAGCAGCTTAGGACAGGGGGGCTACGAGCAGTACTTC. Supplemented by reference TRBV5-1 and TRBJ2-7, the full variable domain reads KAGVTQTPRYLIKTRGQQVTLSCSPISGHRSVSWYQQTPGQGLQFLFEYFSETQRNKGNFPGRFSGRQFSNSRSEMNVSTLELGDSALYLCASSLGQGGYEQYFGPGTRLTVT.

The rearrangement links TRBV27 to TRBJ2-2, with 8 positions matching TRBD1. The CDR3 covers 14 residues. In germline, CDR1 is MNHEY, CDR2 SMNVEV (reference sequence). With V trimmed by 4 bases and J by 5 bases, 3 bases remained unmatched. CDR3: CASSSRQGTGELFF. The CDR3 DNA reads as TGTGCCAGCAGTTCCCGACAGGGGACCGGGGAGCTGTTTTTT.

The genes are TRBV6-5 and TRBJ1-5; 8 nucleotides match TRBD1. This CDR3 is built from 15 residues. The germline V gene has CDR1 MNHEY and CDR2 SVGAGI. V shed 6 bases, J shed 4 bases, and the junction held 8 bases outside the gene matches. The CDR3 DNA follows: TGTGCCAGCAGACCTGGACAGGGCACGAATCAGCCCCAGCATTTT. Its protein is CASRPGQGTNQPQHF.

V is TRBV7-6 and J is TRBJ2-1; D unresolved. V was clipped by 5 bases and J by 9 bases, with 29 bases between them. The CDR3 spans 18 residues. Germline V gene data show CDR1 as SGHVS and CDR2 as FNYEAQ. The CDR3 region is CASSLSSQLGQLLGEQFF. The CDR3 region has the DNA TGTGCCAGCAGCCTTAGTTCTCAACTCGGGCAACTACTGGGTGAGCAGTTCTTC.

This clone was observed a few times. This sequence joins TRBV4-1 and TRBJ1-5; perhaps TRBD1 as D (5 bases). V lost 0 bases and J 6 bases, leaving 15 bases between the germline ends. CDR3 length: 16 residues. Germline CDR1 reads MGHRA; CDR2 reads YSYEKL. CDR3 nucleotides: TGCGCCAGCAGCCAAGATTGGTCAGGGAAGGGTCAGCCCCAGCATTTT. The encoded protein is CASSQDWSGKGQPQHF.

The gene calls are TRBV9 and TRBJ2-7; D gene uncertain. Germline V gene lookup returns CDR1 SGDLS and CDR2 YYNGEE. V lost 3 bases, J lost 4 bases, and 11 bases lay in between. This CDR3 is built from 13 residues. The CDR3 coding sequence is TGTGCCAGCAGCGAGACCACCGGGTACGAGCAGTACTTC. Protein sequence: CASSETTGYEQYF.

Concerning this clone itself: This specimen includes other DNA sequences encoding the same CDR3. V usage is TRBV5-1 and J usage is TRBJ2-1; D perhaps matches TRBD2 (5 bases). The germline gives CDR1 SGHRS, CDR2 YFSETQ. This CDR3 comprises 11 residues. The V end was cut by 4 bases, the J end by 10 bases, with 9 bases between. The CDR3 reads CASSRTREQFF. CDR3 nucleotides: TGCGCCAGCAGCCGTACTAGAGAGCAGTTCTTC.

The chain is built from TRBV7-2 and TRBJ2-1; unclear D gene. V lost 4 bases and J 7 bases, leaving 14 bases between the germline ends. The germline V gene encodes CDR1 SGHTA and CDR2 FQGNSA. The CDR3 length is 14 residues. The CDR3 loop reads CASSSPLPGNEQFF. CDR3 sequence (DNA): TGTGCCAGCAGCTCCCCCCTCCCCGGGAATGAGCAGTTCTTC.

V and J are TRBV5-5 and TRBJ1-1; D gene uncertain. The CDR3 has 14 residues. V was pared by 4 bases and J by 4 bases, with 14 bases between. Per the germline V gene, CDR1 is SGHKS and CDR2 is YYEKEE (reference sequence). This CDR3 reads CASSPSQIGTEAFF. The CDR3 DNA is TGTGCCAGCAGCCCCTCCCAGATCGGCACTGAAGCTTTCTTT.

V is TRBV6-5 and J is TRBJ1-2, with 7 bases aligning to TRBD1. The germline gives CDR1 MNHEY, CDR2 SVGAGI. This CDR3 is built from 11 residues. V lost 5 bases, J lost 12 bases, and 6 bases stayed unmatched. CDR3 bases: TGTGCCAGCAGTGCCCGGGACAGCCACACCTTC. The encoded protein is CASSARDSHTF.

The rearrangement joins TRBV4-1 to TRBJ1-2; D not certain. With 1 base removed from V and 3 bases from J, the gap between germline ends came to 6 bases. Germline CDR1 reads MGHRA; CDR2 reads YSYEKL. This CDR3 is 13 amino acids long. CDR3 bases: TGCGCCAGCAGCCAAGGACGGGACTATGGCTACACCTTC. As protein: CASSQGRDYGYTF.

The CDR3 sequence is CASSESRTSVTYNEQFF. CDR3 nucleotide sequence: TGCGCCAGCAGTGAGTCCCGGACTAGCGTAACCTACAATGAGCAGTTCTTC. The chain has TRBV10-2 and TRBJ2-1, with TRBD2 matching over 9 bases. This CDR3 comprises 17 residues. The germline CDR1 and CDR2 sequences are WSHSY and SAAADI. V shed 0 bases and J 2 bases; nucleotides not matched to a gene: 5.

This chain joins TRBV10-3 and TRBJ2-3; 8 nucleotides line up with TRBD2. V gave up 11 bases and J gave up 0 bases; unmatched junction bases: 13. Germline assignment: CDR1 ENHRY and CDR2 SYGVKD. This CDR3 has 16 amino acids. The CDR3 nucleotides read TGTGCCTCCCAAGACTCCGGGACTAGGAGCACAGATACGCAGTATTTT. This gives the protein CASQDSGTRSTDTQYF.